The T cell receptor beta chain under discussion was sequenced for a study of shared clonotypes between healthy human individuals. Germline V gene data show CDR1 as SGHTA and CDR2 as FQGNSA. CDR3 length: 15 amino acids. The V gene end was trimmed by 7 bases and the J gene end by 5 bases; junction bases not matched to a gene: 12. Some clones are missing from TCRdb's copy, which holds only in-frame ones; the method was immunoSEQ multiplex PCR. The data hold 950,000 to 1,300,000 clones, with under 80% observed a single time. The clonotype comes from a man aged 18 to 29 in good health. Input material: memory CD4+ T cells sorted from blood. The subset is: CD45RA-negative fraction. The genes are TRBV7-2 and TRBJ2-3; TRBD2 matches 7 bases. The CDR3 nucleotides read TGTGCCAGCACCTACCGGGGAGGGGATAGAGATACGCAGTATTTT. It encodes CASTYRGGDRDTQYF.